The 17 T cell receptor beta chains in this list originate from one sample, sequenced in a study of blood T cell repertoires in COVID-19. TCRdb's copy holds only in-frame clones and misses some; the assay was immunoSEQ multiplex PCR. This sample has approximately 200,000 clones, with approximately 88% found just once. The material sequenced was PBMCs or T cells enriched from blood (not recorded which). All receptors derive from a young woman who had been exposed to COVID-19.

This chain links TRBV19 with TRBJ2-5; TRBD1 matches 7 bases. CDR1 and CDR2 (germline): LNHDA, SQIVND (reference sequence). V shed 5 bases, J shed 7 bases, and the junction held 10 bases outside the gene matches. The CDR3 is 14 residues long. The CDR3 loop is CASSPGTARWTQYF. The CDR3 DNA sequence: TGTGCCAGTAGTCCTGGGACAGCCCGATGGACCCAGTACTTC.

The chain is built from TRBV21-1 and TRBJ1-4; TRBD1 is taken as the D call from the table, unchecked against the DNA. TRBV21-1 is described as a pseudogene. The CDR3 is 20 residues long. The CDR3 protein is CASSKGVSGTGGLANEKLFF. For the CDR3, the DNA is TGTGCCAGCAGCAAAGGCGTGTCTGGGACAGGGGGCTTGGCTAATGAAAAACTGTTTTTT.

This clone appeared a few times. Written as DNA, the CDR3 is TGTGCCAGCAGGTCAGGGGCCGGCTACACCTTC. Protein product: CASRSGAGYTF. The chain recombines TRBV2 with TRBJ1-2, with a weak D call TRBD1 (6 bases). In germline, CDR1 is SNHLY, CDR2 FYNNEI. CDR3 length: 11 amino acids. Deletions cut 6 bases from V and 8 bases from J, with 10 bases between.

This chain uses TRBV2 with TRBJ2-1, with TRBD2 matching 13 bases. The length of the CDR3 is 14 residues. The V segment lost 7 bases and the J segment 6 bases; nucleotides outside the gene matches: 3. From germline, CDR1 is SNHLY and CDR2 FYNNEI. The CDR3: CASKGLAGINEQFF. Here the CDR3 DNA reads TGTGCCAGCAAGGGACTAGCGGGGATCAATGAGCAGTTCTTC.

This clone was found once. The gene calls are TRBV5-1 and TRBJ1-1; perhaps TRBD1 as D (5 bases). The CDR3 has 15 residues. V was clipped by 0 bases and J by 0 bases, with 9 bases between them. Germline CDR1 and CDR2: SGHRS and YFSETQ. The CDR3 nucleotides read TGCGCCAGCAGCTTGGCGGGGGGTCTGAACACTGAAGCTTTCTTT. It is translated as CASSLAGGLNTEAFF. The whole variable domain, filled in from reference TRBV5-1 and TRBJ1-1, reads KAGVTQTPRYLIKTRGQQVTLSCSPISGHRSVSWYQQTPGQGLQFLFEYFSETQRNKGNFPGRFSGRQFSNSRSEMNVSTLELGDSALYLCASSLAGGLNTEAFFGQGTRLTVV.

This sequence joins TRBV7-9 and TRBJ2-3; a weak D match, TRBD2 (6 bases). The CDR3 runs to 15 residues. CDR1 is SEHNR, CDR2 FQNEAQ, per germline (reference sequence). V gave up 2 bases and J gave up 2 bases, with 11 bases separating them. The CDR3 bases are TGTGCCAGCAGCTTATCTGCGGGACCCACAGATACGCAGTATTTT. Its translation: CASSLSAGPTDTQYF.

CDR3 in DNA: TGTGCCAGTAGTACAGGGGGCACTGGAAACACCATATATTTT. It translates to CASSTGGTGNTIYF. J is TRBJ1-3 and V is TRBV19, with TRBD1 matching 8 bases. This CDR3 comprises 14 residues. Germline trimming cut 4 bases from V and 2 bases from J; bases unmatched to any gene: 1. The V gene's germline CDR1 is LNHDA and CDR2 SQIVND (reference sequence).

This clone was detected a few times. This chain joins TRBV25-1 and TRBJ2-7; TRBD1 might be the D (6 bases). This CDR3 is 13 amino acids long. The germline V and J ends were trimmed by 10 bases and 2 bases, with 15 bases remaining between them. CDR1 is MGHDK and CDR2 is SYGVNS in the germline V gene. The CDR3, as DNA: TGTGCCACCCGCCCACAGGGACCCTACGAGCAGTACTTC. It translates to CATRPQGPYEQYF.

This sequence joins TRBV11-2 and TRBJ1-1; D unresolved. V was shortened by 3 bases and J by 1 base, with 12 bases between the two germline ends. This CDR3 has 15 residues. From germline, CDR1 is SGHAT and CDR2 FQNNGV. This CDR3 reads CASSFLRGKNTEAFF. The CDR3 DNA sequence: TGTGCCAGCAGCTTCCTAAGAGGGAAGAACACTGAAGCTTTCTTT.

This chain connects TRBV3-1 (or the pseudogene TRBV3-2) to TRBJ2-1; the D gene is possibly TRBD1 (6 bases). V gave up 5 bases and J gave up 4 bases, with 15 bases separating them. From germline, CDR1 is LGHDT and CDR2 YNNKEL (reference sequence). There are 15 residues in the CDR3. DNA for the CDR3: TGTGCCAGCAGCACACCCGGGACACGGTACAATGAGCAGTTCTTC. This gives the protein CASSTPGTRYNEQFF.

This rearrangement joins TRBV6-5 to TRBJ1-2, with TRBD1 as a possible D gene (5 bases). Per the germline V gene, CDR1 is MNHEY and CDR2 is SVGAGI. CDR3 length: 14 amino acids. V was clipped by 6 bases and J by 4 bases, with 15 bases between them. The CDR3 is CASSLRAGFYGYTF. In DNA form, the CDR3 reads TGTGCCAGCAGCCTCAGGGCAGGGTTCTATGGCTACACCTTC.

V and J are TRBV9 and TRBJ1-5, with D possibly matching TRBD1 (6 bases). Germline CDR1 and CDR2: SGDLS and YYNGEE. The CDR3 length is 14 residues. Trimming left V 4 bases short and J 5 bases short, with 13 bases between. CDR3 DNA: TGTGCCAGCAGCCAGGACAGTTCTTATCAGCCCCAGCATTTT. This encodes CASSQDSSYQPQHF.

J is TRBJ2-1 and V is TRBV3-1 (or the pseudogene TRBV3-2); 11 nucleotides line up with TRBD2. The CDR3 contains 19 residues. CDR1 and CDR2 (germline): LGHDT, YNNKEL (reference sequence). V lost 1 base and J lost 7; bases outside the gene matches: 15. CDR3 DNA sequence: TGTGCCAGCAGCCAAGGTTACCGCATAGCGGGAGGGCCTAGGAATGAGCAGTTCTTC. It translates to CASSQGYRIAGGPRNEQFF.

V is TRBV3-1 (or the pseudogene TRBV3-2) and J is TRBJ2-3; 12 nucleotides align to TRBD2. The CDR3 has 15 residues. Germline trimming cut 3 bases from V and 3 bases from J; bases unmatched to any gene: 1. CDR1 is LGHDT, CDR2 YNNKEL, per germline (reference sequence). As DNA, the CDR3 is TGTGCCAGCAGCCATACTAGCGGGAGGACAGATACGCAGTATTTT. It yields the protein CASSHTSGRTDTQYF.

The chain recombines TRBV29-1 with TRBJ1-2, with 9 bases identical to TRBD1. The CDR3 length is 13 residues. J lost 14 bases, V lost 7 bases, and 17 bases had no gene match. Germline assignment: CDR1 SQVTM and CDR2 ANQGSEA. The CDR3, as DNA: TGCAGCGACACCTCGGACAGGGGACAAATTGGTACCTTC. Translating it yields CSDTSDRGQIGTF.

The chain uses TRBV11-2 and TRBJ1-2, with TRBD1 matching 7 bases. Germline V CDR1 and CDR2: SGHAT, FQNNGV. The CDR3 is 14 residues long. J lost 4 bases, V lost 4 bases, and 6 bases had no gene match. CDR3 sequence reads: CASSSRQGSYGYTF. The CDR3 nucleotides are TGTGCCAGCAGCTCCAGACAGGGTTCCTATGGCTACACCTTC.

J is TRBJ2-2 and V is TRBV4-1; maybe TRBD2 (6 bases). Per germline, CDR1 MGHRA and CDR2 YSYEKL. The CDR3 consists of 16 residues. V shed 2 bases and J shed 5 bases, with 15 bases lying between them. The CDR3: CASSQKTGGSTGELFF. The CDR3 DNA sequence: TGCGCCAGCAGCCAAAAGACCGGGGGATCAACCGGGGAGCTGTTTTTT.